Listed below are T cell receptor beta chains from one sample, sequenced in a study of blood T cell repertoires in COVID-19. Sequenced by immunoSEQ multiplex PCR; TCRdb stores in-frame clones only, minus some. Here the sample spans over 90,000 clones, about four fifths being singletons. Sequencing was done on a sample of peripheral blood. These receptors originate from an elderly man with COVID-19, enrolled during active disease. Both conserved end residues are part of each CDR3. The D gene is left open where the match is weak. Clone size is not always given. Where it is, it says once, few, many or a class for expanded clones.

clone size	J gene	V gene	D gene	CDR3 DNA	CDR3 protein
-	TRBJ2-1	TRBV30	TRBD2	TGTGCCTGGGCAACTAGCGGAGCCTACAATGAGCAGTTCTTC	CAWATSGAYNEQFF
-	TRBJ1-4	TRBV6-1	TRBD1	TGTGCCAGCAGTGATTTGACAGGGCGAGCTCAGGAAAAACTGTTTTTT	CASSDLTGRAQEKLFF
-	TRBJ1-4	TRBV9	-	TGTGCCAGCAGCCCCACAGGGCTCTATAATGAAAAACTGTTTTTT	CASSPTGLYNEKLFF
-	TRBJ1-5	TRBV6-1	TRBD1	TGTGCCAGCAGTGAAAAGCGGGGGACAGGGAGGAGTTTAAATCAGCCCCAGCATTTT	CASSEKRGTGRSLNQPQHF
-	TRBJ1-2	TRBV27	-	TGTGCCAGCAGTTTACTCGGACAGACTAACTATGGCTACACCTTC	CASSLLGQTNYGYTF
once	TRBJ2-6	TRBV13	-	TGTACCAGCAGCTTAGATACGGGGGCTGGGGCCAACGTCCTGACTTTC	CTSSLDTGAGANVLTF
-	TRBJ2-1	TRBV11-2	TRBD2	TGTGCCAGCAGCACGAGCGGGGGGGCCTACAATGAGCAGTTCTTC	CASSTSGGAYNEQFF
-	TRBJ2-1	TRBV11-2	-	TGTGCCAGCAGTTTTACCCTCTCGTCGGGACTTCACAATGAGCAGTTCTTC	CASSFTLSSGLHNEQFF
-	TRBJ2-3	TRBV27	-	TGTGCCACCAAGACAGAGACCACAGATACGCAGTATTTT	CATKTETTDTQYF
-	TRBJ1-1	TRBV4-3	-	TGCGCCAGCAGCCAAGATTTTGGGTCTCGGGGAGCTTTCTTT	CASSQDFGSRGAFF
once	TRBJ1-2	TRBV2	TRBD1	TGTGCCAGCAGGACAGGGGGCCGCGCTCTTATTGGCTACACCTTC	CASRTGGRALIGYTF
few	TRBJ1-5	TRBV3-1/TRBV3-2	-	TGTGCCAGCAGCCAAGATCCAGGAAGGCAGCCCCAGCATTTT	CASSQDPGRQPQHF
few	TRBJ1-1	TRBV10-2	-	TGCGCCAGCAATCGCGGTGTTGCGACCGAAGCTTTCTTT	CASNRGVATEAFF
-	TRBJ1-1	TRBV2	TRBD1	TGTGCCAGCAAGACACAGGGGGTGTACACTGAAGCTTTCTTT	CASKTQGVYTEAFF
-	TRBJ2-7	TRBV5-5	TRBD2	TGTGCCAGCAGCTCAAGACTAGCGGGACGCGACGAGCAGTACTTC	CASSSRLAGRDEQYF
-	TRBJ1-1	TRBV10-3	TRBD1	TGTGCCATCAGAAGCAGGACAGGGGAGGACACTGAAGCTTTCTTT	CAIRSRTGEDTEAFF
-	TRBJ1-5	TRBV6-2/TRBV6-3	TRBD1	TGTGCCAGCAGCCTGACAGGGGGACAGCCCCAGCATTTT	CASSLTGGQPQHF
-	TRBJ2-1	TRBV4-2	TRBD2	TGTGCCAGCAGCCAAGGACTAGCGGGGGGGCCGGATTACAATGAGCAGTTCTTC	CASSQGLAGGPDYNEQFF
-	TRBJ2-1	TRBV4-3	TRBD1	TGCGCCAGCAGCCAATTGGACAGGGCGGGCAATGAGCAGTTCTTC	CASSQLDRAGNEQFF
-	TRBJ2-7	TRBV30	TRBD1	TGTGCCTGGGGGAAAGACAGGGACGACGAGCAGTACTTC	CAWGKDRDDEQYF